The 4 T cell receptor beta chains below all came from one sample that was sequenced in a study of blood T cell repertoires in COVID-19. Assay: immunoSEQ multiplex PCR; the TCRdb copy retains only in-frame clones and omits some. Of some 260,000 clones in the sample, approximately 90% were seen once. Sequenced input: peripheral blood. The receptor source for this set is a middle-aged woman who had recovered from COVID-19.

The rearrangement uses TRBV30 and TRBJ1-2; 10 nucleotides agree with TRBD1. V trimming: 3 bases; J trimming: 7 bases; junction bases outside the gene matches: 11. This CDR3 spans 15 amino acids. The germline V gene has CDR1 GTSNPN and CDR2 SVGIG (reference sequence). Written as DNA, the CDR3 is TGTGCCTGGAGGAGTGGGACAGGGGTTTGGGGTGGCTACACCTTC. As protein: CAWRSGTGVWGGYTF.

This sequence joins TRBV12-5 and TRBJ2-7, with 10 bases matching TRBD1. Per germline, CDR1 LGHNT and CDR2 FRNRAP. This CDR3 has 14 amino acids. J lost 2 bases, V lost 5 bases, and 3 bases had no gene match. The CDR3: CASGTGQGPYEQYF. The CDR3 region has the DNA TGTGCTAGTGGTACGGGACAGGGGCCCTACGAGCAGTACTTC.

This chain links TRBV9 with TRBJ2-1; 10 bases line up with TRBD1. Unmatched junction bases numbered 2, after V lost 0 bases and J lost 2 bases. The CDR3 contains 16 residues. Per germline, CDR1 SGDLS and CDR2 YYNGEE. CDR3 residues: CASSVGGTGAYNEQFF. The CDR3 DNA follows: TGTGCCAGCAGCGTAGGAGGGACAGGGGCCTACAATGAGCAGTTCTTC.

V is TRBV7-2 and J is TRBJ2-2; TRBD2 matches 13 bases. CDR3 length: 17 residues. CDR1 and CDR2 from the germline V gene are SGHTA and FQGNSA. Trimming cost V 5 bases and J 0 bases; bases outside gene matches: 3. The CDR3 is CASSPGTSGTNTGELFF. CDR3 DNA: TGTGCCAGCAGCCCGGGGACTAGCGGGACGAACACCGGGGAGCTGTTTTTT.